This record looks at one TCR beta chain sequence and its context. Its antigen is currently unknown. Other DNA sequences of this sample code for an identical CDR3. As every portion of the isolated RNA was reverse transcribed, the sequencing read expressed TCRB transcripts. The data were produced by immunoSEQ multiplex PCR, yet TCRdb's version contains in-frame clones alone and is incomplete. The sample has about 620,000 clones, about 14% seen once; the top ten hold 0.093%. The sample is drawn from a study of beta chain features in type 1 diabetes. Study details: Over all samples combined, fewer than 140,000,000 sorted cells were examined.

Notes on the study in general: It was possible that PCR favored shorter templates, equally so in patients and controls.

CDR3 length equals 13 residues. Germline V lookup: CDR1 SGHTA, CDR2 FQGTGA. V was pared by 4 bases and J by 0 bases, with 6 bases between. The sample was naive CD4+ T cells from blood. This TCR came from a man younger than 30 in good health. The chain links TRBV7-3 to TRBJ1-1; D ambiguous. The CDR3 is CASSSRMNTEAFF. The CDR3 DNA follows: TGTGCCAGCAGCTCCCGAATGAACACTGAAGCTTTCTTT.